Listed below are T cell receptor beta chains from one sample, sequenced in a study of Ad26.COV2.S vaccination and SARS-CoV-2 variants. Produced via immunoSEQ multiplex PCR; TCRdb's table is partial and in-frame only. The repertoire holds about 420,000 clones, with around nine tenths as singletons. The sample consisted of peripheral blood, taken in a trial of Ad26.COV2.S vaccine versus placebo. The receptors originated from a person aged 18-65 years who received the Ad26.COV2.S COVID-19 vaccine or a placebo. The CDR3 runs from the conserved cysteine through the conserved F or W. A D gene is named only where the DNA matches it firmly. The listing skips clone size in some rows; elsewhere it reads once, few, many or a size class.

CASKTGTSNTEAFF TGTGCCAGCAAGACGGGGACATCGAACACTGAAGCTTTCTTT TRBJ1-1 . . TRBV7-8
CASSQVTGVNTEAFF TGCGCCAGCAGCCAAGTTACAGGGGTGAACACTGAAGCTTTCTTT TRBJ1-1 TRBD1 . TRBV4-1
CASSPLDIAYEQYF TGTGCCAGCAGTCCTCTCGACATTGCCTACGAGCAGTACTTC TRBJ2-7 . . TRBV27
CSVEGSGQGAYEQFF TGCAGCGTTGAAGGGTCGGGACAGGGGGCCTATGAGCAGTTCTTC TRBJ2-1 TRBD1 . TRBV29-1
CASSPRLGQVNTGELFF TGTGCCAGCTCACCACGGCTGGGACAGGTGAACACCGGGGAGCTGTTTTTT TRBJ2-2 TRBD1 . TRBV18
CASSTGTGLSEPQHF TGTGCCAGCAGTACCGGGACAGGGCTTTCGGAGCCCCAGCATTTT TRBJ1-5 TRBD1 . TRBV6-5
CASSDSTRRAVCNQPQHF TGTGCCAGCAGTGACTCGACTCGCAGGGCAGTTTGCAATCAGCCCCAGCATTTT TRBJ1-5 . . TRBV6-4
CASSSPADRGALRDTQYF TGTGCCAGCAGCTCCCCCGCAGACAGGGGGGCCCTCCGCGATACGCAGTATTTT TRBJ2-3 TRBD1 . TRBV6-2/TRBV6-3
CASSYSGAGVYGYTF TGTGCCAGCAGTTACTCAGGGGCAGGGGTCTATGGCTACACCTTC TRBJ1-2 . . TRBV6-5
CASRFSQGDQPQHF TGCGCCAGCAGATTCTCACAGGGTGATCAGCCCCAGCATTTT TRBJ1-5 . few TRBV10-2
CASSLEAAQGIQYF TGTGCCAGCAGCTTAGAGGCAGCTCAGGGCATTCAGTACTTC TRBJ2-4 . . TRBV11-2
CASSYPTLRGEGGYTF TGTGCCAGCAGTTACCCAACCCTGAGGGGGGAAGGCGGCTACACCTTC TRBJ1-2 . . TRBV6-2/TRBV6-3
CASSHRDRGGTEAFF TGCGCCAGCAGCCACCGGGACAGGGGGGGAACTGAAGCTTTCTTT TRBJ1-1 TRBD1 . TRBV4-3
CASSHGSPYGYTF TGCGCCAGCAGTCACGGCAGTCCCTATGGCTACACCTTC TRBJ1-2 . . TRBV23-1
CASSVDRGHYNEQFF TGTGCCAGCAGTGTCGACAGGGGGCATTACAATGAGCAGTTCTTC TRBJ2-1 TRBD1 once TRBV27
CASSLGVGANVLTF TGTGCCAGCAGTCTAGGGGTTGGGGCCAACGTCCTGACTTTC TRBJ2-6 . . TRBV6-5
CASSQDLLGRQETQYF TGCGCCAGCAGCCAAGACCTCCTAGGCAGACAAGAGACCCAGTACTTC TRBJ2-5 . . TRBV4-3
CAIKGGLRGYTF TGTGCCATCAAGGGGGGTTTGCGAGGCTACACCTTC TRBJ1-2 . . TRBV28
CASSLDLGPYEQYF TGCGCCAGCAGCTTGGATCTGGGTCCCTACGAGCAGTACTTC TRBJ2-7 . few TRBV5-1
CASSATASTDTQYF TGTGCCAGCAGTGCGACAGCTAGCACAGATACGCAGTATTTT TRBJ2-3 . . TRBV6-2/TRBV6-3
CASSPRVTSTDTQYF TGTGCCAGCAGTCCTAGAGTCACTAGCACAGATACGCAGTATTTT TRBJ2-3 . . TRBV5-4
CASSPPDRGSGYGYTF TGTGCCAGCAGCCCCCCAGACAGGGGCTCGGGGTATGGCTACACCTTC TRBJ1-2 TRBD1 . TRBV7-9
CASNSGGEETQYF TGTGCCAGCAATAGCGGGGGGGAAGAGACCCAGTACTTC TRBJ2-5 TRBD2 . TRBV9
CASSLGPRNYEQYF TGTGCCAGCAGCTTAGGTCCCAGAAACTACGAGCAGTACTTC TRBJ2-7 . . TRBV11-2
CASSQDRRYGEKLFF TGTGCCAGCAGCCAAGATCGCAGGTATGGAGAAAAACTGTTTTTT TRBJ1-4 . . TRBV3-1/TRBV3-2
CASSLAGTDYGYTF TGTGCCAGCAGCCTAGCCGGGACGGACTATGGCTACACCTTC TRBJ1-2 . . TRBV3-1/TRBV3-2
CASSLAEGGQFF TGTGCCAGCAGCCTCGCGGAGGGGGGGCAGTTCTTC TRBJ2-1 . . TRBV3-1/TRBV3-2
CASSTGTGIEKLFF TGCGCCAGCAGCACCGGGACAGGGATTGAAAAACTGTTTTTT TRBJ1-4 TRBD1 . TRBV5-1
CASSPYREGTGELFF TGTGCCAGCAGCCCGTACAGGGAGGGAACCGGGGAGCTGTTTTTT TRBJ2-2 . . TRBV7-3
CASSARQGRYTF TGTGCCAGCAGTGCCCGACAGGGGCGCTACACCTTC TRBJ1-2 TRBD1 . TRBV12-3/TRBV12-4
CASTLDGGYTF TGTGCCAGCACCCTCGACGGAGGCTACACCTTC TRBJ1-2 . . TRBV28
CASSLPGQLLF TGTGCCAGCAGCCTCCCCGGCCAGTTACTCTTT TRBJ1-6 . once TRBV21-1
CASSVAPEPNTEAFF TGTGCCAGCAGCGTAGCACCGGAGCCGAACACTGAAGCTTTCTTT TRBJ1-1 . . TRBV9
CASSLDPSREQYF TGTGCCAGCAGCTTGGACCCCTCCCGCGAGCAGTACTTC TRBJ2-7 . few TRBV5-5
CASSSQGHSGGYTF TGTGCCAGCAGCTCCCAGGGGCACAGTGGGGGCTACACCTTC TRBJ1-2 . . TRBV7-8
CASSPLGGASANTGELFF TGTGCCAGCAGCCCCCTCGGGGGCGCTTCCGCGAACACCGGGGAGCTGTTTTTT TRBJ2-2 . . TRBV7-8
CASSPTGTRSGANVLTF TGTGCCAGCAGTCCCACCGGGACACGCTCTGGGGCCAACGTCCTGACTTTC TRBJ2-6 . few TRBV6-6
CAWSVPGRETQYF TGTGCCTGGAGTGTACCGGGTCGGGAGACCCAGTACTTC TRBJ2-5 . . TRBV30
CASSLFQGRETQYF TGCGCCAGCAGCTTGTTTCAGGGGCGGGAGACCCAGTACTTC TRBJ2-5 . . TRBV5-1
CASRVGAGEQYF TGTGCCAGCAGGGTAGGGGCGGGGGAGCAGTACTTC TRBJ2-7 . . TRBV7-2
CASSPEDRGTGELFF TGTGCCAGCTCACCAGAGGACAGAGGCACCGGGGAGCTGTTTTTT TRBJ2-2 . . TRBV18
CSVEKGNSYEQYF TGCAGCGTTGAAAAGGGCAACTCCTACGAGCAGTACTTC TRBJ2-7 . . TRBV29-1
CSVRQGEGQPQHF TGCAGCGTGCGACAGGGGGAGGGTCAGCCCCAGCATTTT TRBJ1-5 TRBD1 . TRBV29-1
CASSPVPRGRPYEQYF TGTGCCAGCTCACCAGTCCCGCGGGGGCGGCCCTACGAGCAGTACTTC TRBJ2-7 . . TRBV18
CASSESSRQESSYEQYF TGTGCCAGCAGTGAATCTAGTCGACAGGAGAGCTCCTACGAGCAGTACTTC TRBJ2-7 . . TRBV2
CASSSGQAGQPQHF TGTGCCAGCAGCTCTGGACAGGCAGGTCAGCCCCAGCATTTT TRBJ1-5 TRBD1 . TRBV5-6
CASSEKGAAAYSNQPQHF TGTGCCAGCAGTGAAAAAGGCGCGGCGGCTTATAGCAATCAGCCCCAGCATTTT TRBJ1-5 . . TRBV2
CASSLLRSNEQYF TGTGCCAGCAGCTTATTACGGTCGAACGAGCAGTACTTC TRBJ2-7 . . TRBV7-2
CASSYSGDPNQPQHF TGTGCCAGCAGTTACTCGGGGGACCCCAATCAGCCCCAGCATTTT TRBJ1-5 . . TRBV6-5
CASSLGTSGRTDTQYF TGTGCCAGCAGCTTAGGTACTAGCGGACGCACAGATACGCAGTATTTT TRBJ2-3 TRBD2 . TRBV11-3
CASSPGYTGELFF TGTGCCAGCAGTCCCGGTTACACCGGGGAGCTGTTTTTT TRBJ2-2 . . TRBV6-2/TRBV6-3
CASSLRGGRTDTQYF TGCGCCAGCAGCTTGCGCGGGGGGCGCACAGATACGCAGTATTTT TRBJ2-3 TRBD2 . TRBV5-1